This T cell receptor beta chain was sequenced for a study of blood T cells in healthy people across ages. Overall study results and limits: PBMCs went unsorted, and a conclusive naive versus antigen-experienced comparison was therefore prevented.

Sample-barcoded 5' priming and a J-beta primer mix drove a second PCR of roughly 6 to 12 cycles. TCRdb ran MiXCR on the 5' RACE reads and lists one entry per CDR3 protein. The data contain about 570,000 distinct CDR3 sequences, about 28% of them singletons. This clonotype was observed a handful of times. Its antigen remains unknown. Germline-derived CDR1 and CDR2 are DFQATT and SNEGSKA (reference sequence). The CDR3 has 13 amino acids. The junction had 3 bases not matched to a gene; V was cut back by 6 bases and J by 3 bases. This same sample was also part of a study on T cells of mothers and their children. This second report adds: Mothers yielded over 8 million CDR3 reads, children about 3 million each.

The source is a boy aged 2 to 10 in good health. The chain employs TRBV20-1 and TRBJ1-4; TRBD1 matches at 8 bases. Sequenced sample: blood. For the CDR3, the DNA is TGCAGTGCGGGGGACAGGTCTAATGAAAAACTGTTTTTT. Residues: CSAGDRSNEKLFF.